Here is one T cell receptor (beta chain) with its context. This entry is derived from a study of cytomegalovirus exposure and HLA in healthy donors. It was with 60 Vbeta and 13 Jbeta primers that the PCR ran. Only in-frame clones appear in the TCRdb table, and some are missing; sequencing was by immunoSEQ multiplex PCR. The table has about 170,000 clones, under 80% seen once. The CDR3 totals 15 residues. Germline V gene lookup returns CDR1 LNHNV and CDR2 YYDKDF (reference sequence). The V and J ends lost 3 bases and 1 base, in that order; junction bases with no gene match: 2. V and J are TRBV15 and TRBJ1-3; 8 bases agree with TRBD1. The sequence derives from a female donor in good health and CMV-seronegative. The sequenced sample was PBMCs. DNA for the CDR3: TGTGCCACCAGCAGGCGGACAGGGTCTGGAAACACCATATATTTT. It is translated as CATSRRTGSGNTIYF.